This T cell receptor beta chain was identified during a study of cytomegalovirus exposure and HLA in healthy donors. With 60 Vbeta and 13 Jbeta primers, the PCR was carried out. Some clones are missing from TCRdb's copy, which holds only in-frame ones; the method was immunoSEQ multiplex PCR. The sample has about 140,000 clones; around 77% are singletons. This CDR3 has 14 amino acids. The germline gives CDR1 SGHTA, CDR2 FQGNSA. Deletions cut 4 bases from V and 1 base from J, with 9 bases between. This chain joins TRBV7-2 and TRBJ2-3; tentatively, D is TRBD2 (6 bases). The sample comprised PBMCs. This TCR was recovered from a woman in her 50s in good health and CMV-seronegative. The CDR3: CASSYGTGTDTQYF. In nucleotides, the CDR3 is TGTGCCAGCAGCTACGGGACTGGCACAGATACGCAGTATTTT.